This TCR beta chain is drawn from a study of cytomegalovirus exposure and HLA in healthy donors. Findings of the study overall: Researchers reportedly found TCR beta sequences accurately predicted most subjects' HLA-A and HLA-B alleles.

PCR involved 60 Vbeta and 13 Jbeta primers. Some clones are missing from TCRdb's copy, which holds only in-frame ones; the method was immunoSEQ multiplex PCR. The sample shows roughly 290,000 clones, approximately 90% of them seen only once. Details on this clone: The antigen is unknown.

This receptor was obtained from a woman aged 18-29 years in good health and CMV-seronegative. Sequencing was done on a sample of PBMCs.

The CDR3 DNA is TGTGCCAGCAGCGCACGACAGGGATCCGGGGCCAACGTCCTGACTTTC. Encoded protein: CASSARQGSGANVLTF. V and J are TRBV9 and TRBJ2-6, with 7 bases lining up with TRBD1. With V trimmed by 3 bases and J by 4 bases, 7 bases remained unmatched. This CDR3 has 16 residues. Germline values: CDR1 SGDLS, CDR2 YYNGEE.